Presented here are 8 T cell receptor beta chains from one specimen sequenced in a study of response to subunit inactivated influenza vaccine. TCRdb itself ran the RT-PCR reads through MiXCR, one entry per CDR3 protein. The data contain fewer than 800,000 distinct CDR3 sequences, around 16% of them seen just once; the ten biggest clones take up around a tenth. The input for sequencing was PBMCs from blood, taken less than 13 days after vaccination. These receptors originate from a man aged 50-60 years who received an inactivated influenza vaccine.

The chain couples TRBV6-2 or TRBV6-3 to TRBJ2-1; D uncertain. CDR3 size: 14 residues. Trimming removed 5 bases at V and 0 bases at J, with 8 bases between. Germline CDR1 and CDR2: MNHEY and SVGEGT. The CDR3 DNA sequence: TGTGCCAGCAGTCCGTTCCTCTCCTACAATGAGCAGTTCTTC. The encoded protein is CASSPFLSYNEQFF.

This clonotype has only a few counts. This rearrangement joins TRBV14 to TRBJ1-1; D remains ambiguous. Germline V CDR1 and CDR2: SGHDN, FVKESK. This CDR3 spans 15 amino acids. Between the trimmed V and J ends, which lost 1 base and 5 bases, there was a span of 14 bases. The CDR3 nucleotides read TGTGCCAGCAGCCAAGGCCTGGGGAAGGGTACTGAAGCTTTCTTT. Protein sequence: CASSQGLGKGTEAFF. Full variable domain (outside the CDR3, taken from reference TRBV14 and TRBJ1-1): EAGVTQFPSHSVIEKGQTVTLRCDPISGHDNLYWYRRVMGKEIKFLLHFVKESKQDESGMPNNRFLAERTGGTYSTLKVQPAELEDSGVYFCASSQGLGKGTEAFFGQGTRLTVV.

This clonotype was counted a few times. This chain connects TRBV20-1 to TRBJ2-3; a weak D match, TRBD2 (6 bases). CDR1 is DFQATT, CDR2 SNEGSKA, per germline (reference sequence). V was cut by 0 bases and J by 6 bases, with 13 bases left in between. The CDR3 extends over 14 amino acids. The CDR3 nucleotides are TGCAGTGCTAGAGATCATGGGGGGTACGATACGCAGTATTTT. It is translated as CSARDHGGYDTQYF.

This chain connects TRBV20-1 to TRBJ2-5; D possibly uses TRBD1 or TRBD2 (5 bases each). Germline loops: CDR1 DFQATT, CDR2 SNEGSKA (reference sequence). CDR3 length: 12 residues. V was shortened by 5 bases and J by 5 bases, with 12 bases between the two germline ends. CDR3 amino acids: CSAAREYETQYF. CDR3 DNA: TGCAGTGCTGCCAGGGAGTACGAGACCCAGTACTTC.

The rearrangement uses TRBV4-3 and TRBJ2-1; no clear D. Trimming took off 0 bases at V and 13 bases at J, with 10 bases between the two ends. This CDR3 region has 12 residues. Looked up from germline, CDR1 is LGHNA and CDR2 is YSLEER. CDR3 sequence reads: CASSQDMAKQFF. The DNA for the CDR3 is TGCGCCAGCAGCCAAGATATGGCTAAACAGTTCTTC.

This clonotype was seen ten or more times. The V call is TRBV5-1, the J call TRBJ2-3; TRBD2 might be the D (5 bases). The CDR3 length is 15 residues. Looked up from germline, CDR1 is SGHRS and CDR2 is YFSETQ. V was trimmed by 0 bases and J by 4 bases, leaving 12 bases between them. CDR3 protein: CASSLGRGLSDTQYF. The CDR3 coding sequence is TGCGCCAGCAGCTTGGGTCGGGGATTGTCAGATACGCAGTATTTT.

For the CDR3, the DNA is TGCAGCGTTGAAACCAACGAGCAGTACTTC. This translates into CSVETNEQYF. The chain carries TRBV29-1 and TRBJ2-7, with no clear D. Trimming removed 2 bases from V and 5 bases from J, with 4 bases in between. The V gene's germline CDR1 is SQVTM and CDR2 ANQGSEA. CDR3 size: 10 residues.

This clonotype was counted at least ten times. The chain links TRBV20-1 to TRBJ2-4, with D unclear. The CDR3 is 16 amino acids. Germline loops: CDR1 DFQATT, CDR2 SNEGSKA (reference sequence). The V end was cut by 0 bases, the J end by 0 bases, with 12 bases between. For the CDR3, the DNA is TGCAGTGCTAGAGATCGGATGGGAATAGCCAAAAACATTCAGTACTTC. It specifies CSARDRMGIAKNIQYF.